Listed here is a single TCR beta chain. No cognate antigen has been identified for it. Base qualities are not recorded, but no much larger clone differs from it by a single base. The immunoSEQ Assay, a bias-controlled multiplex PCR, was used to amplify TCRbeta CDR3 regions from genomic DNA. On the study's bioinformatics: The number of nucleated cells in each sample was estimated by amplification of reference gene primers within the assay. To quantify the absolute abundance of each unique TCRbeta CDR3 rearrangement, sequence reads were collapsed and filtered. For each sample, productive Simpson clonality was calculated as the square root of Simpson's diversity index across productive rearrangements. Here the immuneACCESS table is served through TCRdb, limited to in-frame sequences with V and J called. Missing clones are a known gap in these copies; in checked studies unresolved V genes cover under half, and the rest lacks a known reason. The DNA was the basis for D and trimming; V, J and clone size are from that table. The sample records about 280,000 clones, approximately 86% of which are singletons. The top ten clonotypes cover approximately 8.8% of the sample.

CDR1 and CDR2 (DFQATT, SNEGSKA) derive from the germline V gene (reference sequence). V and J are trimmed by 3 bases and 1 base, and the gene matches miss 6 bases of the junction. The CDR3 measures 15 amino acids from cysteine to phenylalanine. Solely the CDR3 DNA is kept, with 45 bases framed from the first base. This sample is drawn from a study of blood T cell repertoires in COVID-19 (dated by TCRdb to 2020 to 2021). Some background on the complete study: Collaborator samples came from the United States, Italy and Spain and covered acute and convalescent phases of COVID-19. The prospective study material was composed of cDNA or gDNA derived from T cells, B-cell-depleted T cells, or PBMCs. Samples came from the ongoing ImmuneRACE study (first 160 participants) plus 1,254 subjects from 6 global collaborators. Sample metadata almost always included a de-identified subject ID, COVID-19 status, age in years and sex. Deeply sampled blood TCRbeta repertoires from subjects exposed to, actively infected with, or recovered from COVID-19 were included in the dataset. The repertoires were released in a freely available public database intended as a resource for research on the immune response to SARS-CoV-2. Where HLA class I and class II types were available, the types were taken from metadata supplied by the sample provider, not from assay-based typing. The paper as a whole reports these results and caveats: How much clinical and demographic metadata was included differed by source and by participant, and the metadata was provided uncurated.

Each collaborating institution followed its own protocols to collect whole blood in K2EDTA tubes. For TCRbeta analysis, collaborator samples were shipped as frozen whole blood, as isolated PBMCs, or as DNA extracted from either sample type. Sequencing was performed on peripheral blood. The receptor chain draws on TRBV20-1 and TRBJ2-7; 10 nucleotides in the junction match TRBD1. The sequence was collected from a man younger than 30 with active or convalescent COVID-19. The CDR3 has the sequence CSASDRDRGSYEQYF. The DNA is TGCAGTGCTAGTGATCGGGACAGGGGATCCTACGAGCAGTACTTC.